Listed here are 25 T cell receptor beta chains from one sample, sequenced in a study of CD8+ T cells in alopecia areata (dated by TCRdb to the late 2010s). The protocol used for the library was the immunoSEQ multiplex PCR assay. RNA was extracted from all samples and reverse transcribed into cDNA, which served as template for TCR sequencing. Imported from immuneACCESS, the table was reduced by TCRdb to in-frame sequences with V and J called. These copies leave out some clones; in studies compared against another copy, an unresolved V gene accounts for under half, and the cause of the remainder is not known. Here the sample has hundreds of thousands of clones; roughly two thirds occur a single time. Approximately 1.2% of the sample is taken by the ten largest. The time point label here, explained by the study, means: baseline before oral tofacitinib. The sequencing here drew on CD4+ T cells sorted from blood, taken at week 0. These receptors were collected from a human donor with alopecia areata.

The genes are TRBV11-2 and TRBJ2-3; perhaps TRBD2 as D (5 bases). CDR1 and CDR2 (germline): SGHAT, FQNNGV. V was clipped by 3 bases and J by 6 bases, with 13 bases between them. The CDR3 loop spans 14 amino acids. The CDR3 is CASSFDSGWDTQYF. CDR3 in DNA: TGTGCCAGCAGCTTTGACTCGGGATGGGATACGCAGTATTTT.

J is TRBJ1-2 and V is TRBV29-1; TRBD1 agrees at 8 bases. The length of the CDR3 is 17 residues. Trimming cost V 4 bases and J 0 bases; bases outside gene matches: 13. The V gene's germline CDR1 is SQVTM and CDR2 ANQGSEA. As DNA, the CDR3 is TGCAGCGTTGCAGGGTTTCGTCAGGGGGCATCTAACTATGGCTACACCTTC. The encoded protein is CSVAGFRQGASNYGYTF. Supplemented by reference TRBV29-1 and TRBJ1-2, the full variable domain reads SAVISQKPSRDICQRGTSLTIQCQVDSQVTMMFWYRQQPGQSLTLIATANQGSEATYESGFVIDKFPISRPNLTFSTLTVSNMSPEDSSIYLCSVAGFRQGASNYGYTFGSGTRLTVV.

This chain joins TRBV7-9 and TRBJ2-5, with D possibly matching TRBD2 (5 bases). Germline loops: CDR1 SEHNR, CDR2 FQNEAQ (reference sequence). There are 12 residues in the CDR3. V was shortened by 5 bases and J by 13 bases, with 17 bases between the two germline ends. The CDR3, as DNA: TGTGCCAGCAGCCCCCGGAACCGGGAAGGGTACTTC. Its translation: CASSPRNREGYF.

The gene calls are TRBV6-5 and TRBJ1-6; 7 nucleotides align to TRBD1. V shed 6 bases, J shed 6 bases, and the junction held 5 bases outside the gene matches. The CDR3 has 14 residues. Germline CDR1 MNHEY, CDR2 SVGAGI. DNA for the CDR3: TGTGCCAGCAGGACTACAGGGGCTAATTCACCCCTCCACTTT. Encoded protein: CASRTTGANSPLHF.

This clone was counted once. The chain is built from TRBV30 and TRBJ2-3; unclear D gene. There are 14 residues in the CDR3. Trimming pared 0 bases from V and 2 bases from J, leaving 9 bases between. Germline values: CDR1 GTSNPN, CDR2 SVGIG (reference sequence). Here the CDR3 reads CAWSVPRITDTQYF. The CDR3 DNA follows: TGTGCCTGGAGTGTACCTAGGATCACAGATACGCAGTATTTT.

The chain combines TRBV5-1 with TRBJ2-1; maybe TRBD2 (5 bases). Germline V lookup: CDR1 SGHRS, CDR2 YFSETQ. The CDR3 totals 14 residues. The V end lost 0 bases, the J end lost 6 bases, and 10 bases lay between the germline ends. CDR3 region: CASSLERTTNEQFF. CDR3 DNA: TGCGCCAGCAGCTTGGAGCGGACGACCAATGAGCAGTTCTTC.

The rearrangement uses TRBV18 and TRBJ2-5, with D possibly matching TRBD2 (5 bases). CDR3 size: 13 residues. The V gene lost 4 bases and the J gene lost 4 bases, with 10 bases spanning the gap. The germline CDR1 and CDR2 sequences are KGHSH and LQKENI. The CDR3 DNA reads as TGTGCCAGCTCACGAGGGAATGGAGAGACCCAGTACTTC. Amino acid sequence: CASSRGNGETQYF.

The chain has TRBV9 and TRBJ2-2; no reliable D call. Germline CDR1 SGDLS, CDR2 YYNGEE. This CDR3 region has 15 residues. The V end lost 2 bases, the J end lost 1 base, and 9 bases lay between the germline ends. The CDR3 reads CASSVGALNTGELFF. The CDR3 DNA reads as TGTGCCAGCAGCGTTGGAGCGCTGAACACCGGGGAGCTGTTTTTT.

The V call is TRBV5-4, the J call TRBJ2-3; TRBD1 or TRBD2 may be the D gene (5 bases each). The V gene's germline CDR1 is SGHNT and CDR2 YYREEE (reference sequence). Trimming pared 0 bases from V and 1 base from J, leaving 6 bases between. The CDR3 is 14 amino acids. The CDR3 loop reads CASSLGDGTDTQYF. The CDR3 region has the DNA TGTGCCAGCAGCTTGGGGGACGGCACAGATACGCAGTATTTT.

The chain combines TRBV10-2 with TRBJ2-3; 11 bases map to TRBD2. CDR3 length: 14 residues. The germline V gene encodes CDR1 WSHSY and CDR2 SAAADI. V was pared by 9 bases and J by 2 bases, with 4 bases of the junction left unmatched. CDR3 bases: TGCGCCAGACCGACTAGCGGGGCCACAGATACGCAGTATTTT. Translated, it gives CARPTSGATDTQYF.

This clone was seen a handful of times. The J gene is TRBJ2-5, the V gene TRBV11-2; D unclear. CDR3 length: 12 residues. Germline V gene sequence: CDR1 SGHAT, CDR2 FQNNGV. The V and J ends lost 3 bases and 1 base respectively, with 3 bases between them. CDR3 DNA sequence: TGTGCCAGCAGCTTTCTCCAAGAGACCCAGTACTTC. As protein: CASSFLQETQYF.

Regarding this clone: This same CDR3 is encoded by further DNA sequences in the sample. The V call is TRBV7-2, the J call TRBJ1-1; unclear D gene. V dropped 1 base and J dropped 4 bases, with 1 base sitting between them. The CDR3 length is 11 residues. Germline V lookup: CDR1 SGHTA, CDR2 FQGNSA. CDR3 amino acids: CASSLGTEAFF. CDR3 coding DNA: TGTGCCAGCAGCTTAGGCACTGAAGCTTTCTTT.

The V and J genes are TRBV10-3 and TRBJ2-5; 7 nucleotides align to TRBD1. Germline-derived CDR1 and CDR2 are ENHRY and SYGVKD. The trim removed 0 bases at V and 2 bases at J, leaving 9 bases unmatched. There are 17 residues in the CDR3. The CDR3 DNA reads TGTGCCATCAGTGAGTCGAAGGGCCGGGACAGACAAGAGACCCAGTACTTC. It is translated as CAISESKGRDRQETQYF.

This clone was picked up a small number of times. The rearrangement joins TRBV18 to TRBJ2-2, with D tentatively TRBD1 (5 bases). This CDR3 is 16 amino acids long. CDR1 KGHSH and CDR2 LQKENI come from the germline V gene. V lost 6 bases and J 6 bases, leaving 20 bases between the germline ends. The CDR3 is CASSPYSRQSSGELFF. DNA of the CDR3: TGTGCCAGCTCTCCTTATTCCCGACAGTCGTCCGGGGAGCTGTTTTTT.

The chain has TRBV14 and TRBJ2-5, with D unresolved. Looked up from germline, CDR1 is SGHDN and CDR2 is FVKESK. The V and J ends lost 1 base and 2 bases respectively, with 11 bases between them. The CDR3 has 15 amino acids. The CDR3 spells CASSQVIPGQETQYF. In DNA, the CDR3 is TGTGCCAGCAGCCAAGTAATTCCAGGACAAGAGACCCAGTACTTC.

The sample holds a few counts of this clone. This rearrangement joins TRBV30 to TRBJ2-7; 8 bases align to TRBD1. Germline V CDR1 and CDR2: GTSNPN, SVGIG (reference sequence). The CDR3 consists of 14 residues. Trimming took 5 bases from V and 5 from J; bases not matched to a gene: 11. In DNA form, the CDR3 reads TGTGCCTGGCTTCAGGCAGGGGGCAGGGACGAGCAGTACTTC. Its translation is CAWLQAGGRDEQYF.

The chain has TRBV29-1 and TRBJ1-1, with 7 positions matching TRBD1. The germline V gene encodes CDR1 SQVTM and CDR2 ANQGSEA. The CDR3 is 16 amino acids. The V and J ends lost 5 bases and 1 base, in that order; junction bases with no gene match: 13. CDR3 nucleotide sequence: TGCAGCGTTACTCCCAGCCGGACAGGATCGAACACTGAAGCTTTCTTT. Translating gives CSVTPSRTGSNTEAFF.

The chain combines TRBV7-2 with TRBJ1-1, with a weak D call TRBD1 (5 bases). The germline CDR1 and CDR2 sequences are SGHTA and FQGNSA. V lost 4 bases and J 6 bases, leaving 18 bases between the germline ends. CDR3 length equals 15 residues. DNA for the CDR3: TGTGCCAGCAGCTCCCTCCCAGGGAGTAAATCTGAAGCTTTCTTT. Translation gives CASSSLPGSKSEAFF.

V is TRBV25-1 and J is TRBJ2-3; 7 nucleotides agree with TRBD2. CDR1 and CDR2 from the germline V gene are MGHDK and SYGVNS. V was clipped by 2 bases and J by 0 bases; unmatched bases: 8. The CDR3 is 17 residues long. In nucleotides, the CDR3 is TGTGCCAGCAGTGAAACCCAAGCGGGACCGAGCACAGATACGCAGTATTTT. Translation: CASSETQAGPSTDTQYF.

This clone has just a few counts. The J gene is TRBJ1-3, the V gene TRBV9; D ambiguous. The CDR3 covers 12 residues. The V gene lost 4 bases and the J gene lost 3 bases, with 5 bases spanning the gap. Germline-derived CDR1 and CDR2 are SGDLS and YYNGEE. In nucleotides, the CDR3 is TGTGCCAGCAGCAACAATGGAAACACCATATATTTT. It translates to CASSNNGNTIYF.

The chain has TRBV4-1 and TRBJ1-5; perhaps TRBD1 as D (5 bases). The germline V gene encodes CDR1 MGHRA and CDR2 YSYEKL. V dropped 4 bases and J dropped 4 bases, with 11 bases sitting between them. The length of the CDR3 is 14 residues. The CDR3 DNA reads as TGCGCCAGCAGCCCCGGGGGAGGGAATCAGCCCCAGCATTTT. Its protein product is CASSPGGGNQPQHF.

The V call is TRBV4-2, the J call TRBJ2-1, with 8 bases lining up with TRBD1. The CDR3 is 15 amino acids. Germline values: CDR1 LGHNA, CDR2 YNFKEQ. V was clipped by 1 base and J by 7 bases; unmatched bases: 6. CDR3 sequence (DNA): TGTGCCAGCAGCCAAGGGACAGGGCTTAGTAATGAGCAGTTCTTC. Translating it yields CASSQGTGLSNEQFF.

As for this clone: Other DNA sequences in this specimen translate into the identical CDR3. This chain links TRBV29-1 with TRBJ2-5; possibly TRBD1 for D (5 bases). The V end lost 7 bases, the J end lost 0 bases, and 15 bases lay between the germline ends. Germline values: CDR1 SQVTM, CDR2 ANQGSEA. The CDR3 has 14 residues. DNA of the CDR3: TGCAGCGCTAAGGGGTGGAGATACCAAGAGACCCAGTACTTC. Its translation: CSAKGWRYQETQYF. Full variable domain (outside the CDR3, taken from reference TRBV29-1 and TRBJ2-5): SAVISQKPSRDICQRGTSLTIQCQVDSQVTMMFWYRQQPGQSLTLIATANQGSEATYESGFVIDKFPISRPNLTFSTLTVSNMSPEDSSIYLCSAKGWRYQETQYFGPGTRLLVL.

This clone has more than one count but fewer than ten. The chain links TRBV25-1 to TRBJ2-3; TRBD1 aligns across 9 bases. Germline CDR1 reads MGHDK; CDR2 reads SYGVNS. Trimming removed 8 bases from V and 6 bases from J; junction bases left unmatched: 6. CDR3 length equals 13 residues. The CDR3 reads CASRDRVFDTQYF. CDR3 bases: TGTGCCAGCCGGGACAGGGTATTCGATACGCAGTATTTT.

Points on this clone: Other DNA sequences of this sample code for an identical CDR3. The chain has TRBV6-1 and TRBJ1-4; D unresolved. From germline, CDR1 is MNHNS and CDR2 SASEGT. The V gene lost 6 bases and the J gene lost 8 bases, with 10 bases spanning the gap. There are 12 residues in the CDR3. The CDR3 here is CASSELREKLFF. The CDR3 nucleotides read TGTGCCAGCAGCGAACTAAGGGAAAAACTGTTTTTT.